This T cell receptor (beta chain) was identified during a study of cytomegalovirus exposure and HLA in healthy donors. Whole-study findings and limits: Altogether, some 170 TCR beta chains were recorded as cytomegalovirus-associated.

The CDR3 contains 14 residues. Trimming shortened V by 1 base and J by 3 bases, and 10 bases separated the two germline ends. Germline lookup yields CDR1 LGHNA and CDR2 YNFKEQ. For this clone: The target antigen is unknown.

PCR employed 60 Vbeta and 13 Jbeta primers. Sequenced by immunoSEQ multiplex PCR; TCRdb stores in-frame clones only, minus some. This sample's clone table lists about 96,000 clones. The material sequenced was PBMCs. The chain has TRBV4-2 and TRBJ2-7; D gene uncertain. This receptor was taken from a woman between 25 and 40 years old in good health and CMV-seronegative. In DNA form, the CDR3 reads TGTGCCAGCAGCCAAGGTGTACAGCTCTACGAGCAGTACTTC. Protein sequence: CASSQGVQLYEQYF.